These 8 T cell receptor beta chains originate from one sample sequenced in a study of CD8 T cells in ankylosing spondylitis. TCRdb reprocessed the 5' RACE reads with MiXCR, giving one entry per CDR3 protein. The sample includes some 350,000 distinct CDR3 sequences, about 15% of them seen just once. Sequencing was carried out using blood, either unsorted or a sorted T cell fraction (not recorded which). These receptors originate from a male donor with ankylosing spondylitis or in good health (not recorded which).

The gene calls are TRBV4-1 and TRBJ2-2, with D perhaps TRBD2 (5 bases). V dropped 1 base and J dropped 4 bases, with 16 bases sitting between them. The germline gives CDR1 MGHRA, CDR2 YSYEKL. This CDR3 is built from 17 residues. The CDR3 sequence is CASSQGLTGVGTGELFF. For the CDR3, the DNA is TGCGCCAGCAGCCAAGGCCTGACCGGGGTGGGCACCGGGGAGCTGTTTTTT.

This clonotype was seen a handful of times. The rearrangement joins TRBV11-2 to TRBJ1-1; a weak D match, TRBD1 (5 bases). Germline CDR1 reads SGHAT; CDR2 reads FQNNGV. CDR3 length: 14 amino acids. Deletions cut 1 base from V and 8 bases from J, with 14 bases between. The CDR3 sequence: CASSLGQWRMEAFF. The CDR3 DNA reads as TGTGCCAGCAGCTTAGGACAGTGGAGGATGGAAGCTTTCTTT.

V usage is TRBV20-1 and J usage is TRBJ2-7, with a possible D match to TRBD1 (5 bases). Germline CDR1 is DFQATT and CDR2 is SNEGSKA (reference sequence). The CDR3 length is 14 residues. The germline V and J ends were trimmed by 6 bases and 0 bases, with 15 bases remaining between them. DNA for the CDR3: TGCAGTGCCCTATCGGGCAGGGCCTCCTACGAGCAGTACTTC. Its protein product is CSALSGRASYEQYF.

The CDR3 DNA follows: TGCAGCGTGGGGACTAGCGGGATGGAGACCCAGTACTTC. It is translated as CSVGTSGMETQYF. The V and J genes are TRBV29-1 and TRBJ2-5; TRBD2 agrees at 13 bases. Germline V gene lookup returns CDR1 SQVTM and CDR2 ANQGSEA. Trimming removed 6 bases from V and 5 bases from J; junction bases left unmatched: 3. The CDR3 contains 13 residues. Full variable domain (rest looked up from reference TRBV29-1 and TRBJ2-5): SAVISQKPSRDICQRGTSLTIQCQVDSQVTMMFWYRQQPGQSLTLIATANQGSEATYESGFVIDKFPISRPNLTFSTLTVSNMSPEDSSIYLCSVGTSGMETQYFGPGTRLLVL.

This clonotype was seen a few times. This chain uses TRBV6-1 with TRBJ2-2, with 7 positions matching TRBD1. Trimming at V came to 4 bases and at J to 1 base, leaving 3 bases not matched to a gene. Per the germline V gene, CDR1 is MNHNS and CDR2 is SASEGT. This CDR3 comprises 15 residues. CDR3 loop: CASSVQGENTGELFF. DNA of the CDR3: TGTGCCAGCAGTGTCCAGGGGGAGAACACCGGGGAGCTGTTTTTT.

This chain joins TRBV19 and TRBJ2-1; D gene unclear. Germline V CDR1 and CDR2: LNHDA, SQIVND (reference sequence). Trimming took 3 bases from V and 5 from J, leaving 5 bases between them. The CDR3 is 12 amino acids. The DNA of the CDR3 is TGTGCCAGTAGTATGTGGGACAATGAGCAGTTCTTC. Encoded protein: CASSMWDNEQFF.

This clonotype appeared many times. The chain recombines TRBV5-1 with TRBJ1-5; a possible D gene is TRBD1 (6 bases). Germline-derived CDR1 and CDR2 are SGHRS and YFSETQ. The CDR3 is 15 amino acids. Trimming pared 3 bases from V and 2 bases from J, leaving 12 bases between. This CDR3 is CASSSTGFGNQPQHF. The DNA of the CDR3 is TGCGCCAGCAGCTCAACAGGGTTCGGCAATCAGCCCCAGCATTTT.

The sample holds a few counts of this clonotype. This rearrangement joins TRBV15 to TRBJ2-7; D possibly corresponds to TRBD1 (5 bases). From germline, CDR1 is LNHNV and CDR2 YYDKDF (reference sequence). The V gene lost 3 bases and the J gene lost 5 bases, with 8 bases spanning the gap. The CDR3 has 12 residues. The CDR3 loop reads CATSRGLDEQYF. The DNA for the CDR3 is TGTGCCACCAGCAGGGGGCTGGACGAGCAGTACTTC.